This T cell receptor (beta chain) was observed in a study of circulating CD8 cells and anti-PD-1 response in melanoma. As for the study in general: Complete or partial response defined responders; stable or progressive disease, non-responders.

From live CD3+CD8+TCRalphabeta+ cells, four PD-1 and/or TIGIT subsets were sorted. By sample fraction, this clonotype is large. Its antigen is not identified. Study outcomes and limitations: Experiments were generally run without replicates.

Each library started from roughly 15 ng of total RNA using the QIAseq Immune Repertoire TCR panel. TCRdb processed the reads anew with MiXCR; each CDR3 protein has one entry. The sample carries about 500 distinct CDR3 sequences, about 10% recorded once. The source material was CD8+ T cells from PBMCs, sampled at baseline or after one month of anti-PD-1 therapy (not recorded which). This receptor was taken from a human donor with melanoma.

The CDR3 reads CASSTSLASYNEQFF. The CDR3 coding sequence is TGTGCCAGTAGTACTTCACTGGCCTCCTACAATGAGCAGTTCTTC. J is TRBJ2-1 and V is TRBV19; D is undetermined. The CDR3 covers 15 residues. Germline V CDR1 and CDR2: LNHDA, SQIVND (reference sequence). Between the trimmed V and J ends, which lost 4 bases and 0 bases, there was a span of 10 bases. Supplemented by reference TRBV19 and TRBJ2-1, the full variable domain reads DGGITQSPKYLFRKEGQNVTLSCEQNLNHDAMYWYRQDPGQGLRLIYYSQIVNDFQKGDIAEGYSVSREKKESFPLTVTSAQKNPTAFYLCASSTSLASYNEQFFGPGTRLTVL.